This T cell receptor beta chain appears in the sequencing data of a study of CD8 T cells in Susac syndrome. Germline CDR1 is SNHLY and CDR2 is FYNNEI. V shed 6 bases and J shed 3 bases, with 14 bases lying between them. CDR3 size: 14 residues. A quantity of about 0.45 to 1 ug RNA underwent reverse transcription using random hexamers. TCRdb passed the immunoSEQ multiplex PCR reads through MiXCR, listing each CDR3 protein once. Here the sample spans 200,000 to 250,000 distinct CDR3 sequences, about 94% being singletons. This clonotype was obtained from a human donor with Susac syndrome. The sample comprised CD4+ T cells from PBMCs. J is TRBJ1-1 and V is TRBV2; TRBD1 is a possible D gene (6 bases). The CDR3 is CASRGVQGYTEAFF. As DNA, the CDR3 is TGTGCCAGCAGGGGGGTACAGGGCTACACTGAAGCTTTCTTT.